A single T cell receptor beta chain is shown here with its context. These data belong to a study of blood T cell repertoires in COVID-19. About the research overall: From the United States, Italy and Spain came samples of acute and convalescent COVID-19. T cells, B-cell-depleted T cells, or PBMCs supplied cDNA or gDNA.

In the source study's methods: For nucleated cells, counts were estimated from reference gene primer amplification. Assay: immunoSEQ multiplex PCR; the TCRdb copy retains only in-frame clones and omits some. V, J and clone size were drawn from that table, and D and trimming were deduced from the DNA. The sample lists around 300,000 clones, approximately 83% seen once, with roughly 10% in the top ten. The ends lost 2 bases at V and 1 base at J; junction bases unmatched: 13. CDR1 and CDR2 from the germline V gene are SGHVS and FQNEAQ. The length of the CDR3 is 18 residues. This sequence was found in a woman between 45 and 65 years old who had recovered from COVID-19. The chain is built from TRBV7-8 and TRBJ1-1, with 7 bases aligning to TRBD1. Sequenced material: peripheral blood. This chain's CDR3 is CASSLLIKGALGNTEAFF. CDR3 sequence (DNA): TGTGCCAGCAGCTTATTAATCAAGGGGGCTTTGGGGAACACTGAAGCTTTCTTT. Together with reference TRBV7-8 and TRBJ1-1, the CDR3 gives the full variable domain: GAGVSQSPRYKVAKRGQDVALRCDPISGHVSLFWYQQALGQGPEFLTYFQNEAQLDKSGLPSDRFFAERPEGSVSTLKIQRTQQEDSAVYLCASSLLIKGALGNTEAFFGQGTRLTVV.